This T cell receptor (beta chain) was identified during a study of blood T cell repertoires in COVID-19. Study-level information: Samples taken during acute and convalescent COVID-19 were collected in the United States, Italy and Spain. The analysed material was cDNA or gDNA that came from T cells, B-cell-depleted T cells, or PBMCs.

The length of the CDR3 is 17 residues. Germline V CDR1 and CDR2: MGHRA, YSYEKL. V lost 5 bases to trimming and J lost 6 bases; unmatched junction nucleotides: 11. Per the authors' pipeline: Cell counts per sample came from amplifying reference gene primers. Sequenced by immunoSEQ multiplex PCR; TCRdb stores in-frame clones only, minus some. That table is the source of V, J and clone size, and D and trimming were worked out from the DNA. This sample has about 220,000 clones, with 75% to 85% found just once. The sequenced sample consisted of peripheral blood. This chain uses TRBV4-1 with TRBJ2-3; 13 bases agree with TRBD2. The clonotype comes from a man in his fifties with active or convalescent COVID-19. CDR3 sequence (DNA): TGCGCCAGCAGCGATAACCTCGGACTAGCGGGAGTTGATACGCAGTATTTT. Protein sequence: CASSDNLGLAGVDTQYF.